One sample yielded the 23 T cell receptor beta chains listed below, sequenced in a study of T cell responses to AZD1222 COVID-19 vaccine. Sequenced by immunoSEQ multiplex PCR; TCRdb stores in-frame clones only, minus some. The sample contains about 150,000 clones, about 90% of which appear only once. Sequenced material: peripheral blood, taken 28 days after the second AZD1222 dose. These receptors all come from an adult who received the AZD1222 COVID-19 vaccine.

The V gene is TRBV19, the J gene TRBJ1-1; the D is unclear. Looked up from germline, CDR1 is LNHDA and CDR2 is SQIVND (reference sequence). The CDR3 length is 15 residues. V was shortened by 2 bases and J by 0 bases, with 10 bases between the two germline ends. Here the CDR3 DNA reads TGTGCCAGTAGTATAAATGCAGCCATGAACACTGAAGCTTTCTTT. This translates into CASSINAAMNTEAFF.

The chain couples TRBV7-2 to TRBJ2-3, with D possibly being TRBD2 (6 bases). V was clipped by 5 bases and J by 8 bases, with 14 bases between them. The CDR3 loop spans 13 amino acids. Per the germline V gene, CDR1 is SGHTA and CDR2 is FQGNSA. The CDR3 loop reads CASSGAGSATQYF. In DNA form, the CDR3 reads TGTGCCAGCAGCGGAGCGGGCTCAGCTACGCAGTATTTT.

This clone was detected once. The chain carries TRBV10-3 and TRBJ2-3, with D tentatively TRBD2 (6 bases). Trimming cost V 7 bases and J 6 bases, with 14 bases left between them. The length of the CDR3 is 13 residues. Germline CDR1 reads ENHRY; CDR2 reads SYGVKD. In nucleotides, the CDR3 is TGTGCCATCAAGGCCGGGGGAGACGATACGCAGTATTTT. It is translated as CAIKAGGDDTQYF.

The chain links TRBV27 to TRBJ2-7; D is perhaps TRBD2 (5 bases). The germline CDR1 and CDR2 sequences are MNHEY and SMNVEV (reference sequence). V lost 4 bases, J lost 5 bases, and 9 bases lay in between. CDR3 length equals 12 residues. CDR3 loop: CASSSGIHEQYF. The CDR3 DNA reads TGTGCCAGCAGTTCGGGAATCCACGAGCAGTACTTC.

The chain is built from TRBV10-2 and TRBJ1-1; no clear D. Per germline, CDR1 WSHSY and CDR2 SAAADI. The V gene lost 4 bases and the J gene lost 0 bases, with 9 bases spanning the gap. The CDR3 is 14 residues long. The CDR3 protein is CASSVRDLNTEAFF. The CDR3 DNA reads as TGCGCCAGCAGTGTACGCGACTTGAACACTGAAGCTTTCTTT.

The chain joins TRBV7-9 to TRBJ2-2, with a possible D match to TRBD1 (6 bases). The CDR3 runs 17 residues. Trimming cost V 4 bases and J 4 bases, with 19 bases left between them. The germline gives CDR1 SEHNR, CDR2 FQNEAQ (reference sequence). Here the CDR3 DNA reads TGTGCCAGCAGCTCACGAACGGACAGAGACACCACCGGGGAGCTGTTTTTT. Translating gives CASSSRTDRDTTGELFF.

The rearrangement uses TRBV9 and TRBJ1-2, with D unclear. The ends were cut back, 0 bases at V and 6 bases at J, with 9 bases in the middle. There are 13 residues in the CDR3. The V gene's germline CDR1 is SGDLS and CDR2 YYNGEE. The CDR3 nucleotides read TGTGCCAGCAGCGTAGTCCCGAGTAATGGCTACACCTTC. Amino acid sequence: CASSVVPSNGYTF.

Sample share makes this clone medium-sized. The chain's CDR3 is CASSLTSGGQETQYF. The CDR3 DNA reads TGTGCCAGCAGTTTGACTAGCGGGGGCCAAGAGACCCAGTACTTC. The chain uses TRBV6-4 and TRBJ2-5; the match to TRBD2 covers 12 bases. The CDR3 spans 15 residues. V lost 5 bases and J lost 1; bases outside the gene matches: 2. The germline V gene encodes CDR1 MRHNA and CDR2 SNTAGT.

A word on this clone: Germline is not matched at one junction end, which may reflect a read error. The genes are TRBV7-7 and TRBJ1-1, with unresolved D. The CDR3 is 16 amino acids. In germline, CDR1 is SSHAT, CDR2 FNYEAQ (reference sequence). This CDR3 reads CASSPTLLGLNTEAFF. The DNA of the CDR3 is TGTGCTAGCAGCCCAACCTTACTTGGTTTGAACACTGAAGCTTTCTTT.

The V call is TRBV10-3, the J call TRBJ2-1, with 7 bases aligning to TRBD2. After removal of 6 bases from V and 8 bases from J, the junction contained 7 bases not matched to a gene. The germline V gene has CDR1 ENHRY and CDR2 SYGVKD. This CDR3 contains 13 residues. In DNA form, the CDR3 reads TGTGCCATCAGGGGTAAAACTAGCGATGAGCAGTTCTTC. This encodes CAIRGKTSDEQFF.

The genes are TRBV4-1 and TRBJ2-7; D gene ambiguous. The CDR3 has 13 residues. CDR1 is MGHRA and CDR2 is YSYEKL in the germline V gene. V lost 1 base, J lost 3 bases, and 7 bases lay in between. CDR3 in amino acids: CASSQVRGYEQYF. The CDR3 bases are TGCGCCAGCAGCCAAGTGCGTGGCTACGAGCAGTACTTC.

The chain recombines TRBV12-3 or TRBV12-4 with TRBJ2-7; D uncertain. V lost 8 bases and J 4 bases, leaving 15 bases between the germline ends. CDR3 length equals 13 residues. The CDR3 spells CASLRTGWYEQYF. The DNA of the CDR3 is TGTGCCAGCCTACGAACCGGGTGGTACGAGCAGTACTTC.

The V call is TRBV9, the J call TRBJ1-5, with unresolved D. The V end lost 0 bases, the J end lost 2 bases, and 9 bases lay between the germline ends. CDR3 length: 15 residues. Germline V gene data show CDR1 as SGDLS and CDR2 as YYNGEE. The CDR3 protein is CASSVAPEGNQPQHF. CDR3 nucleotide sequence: TGTGCCAGCAGCGTAGCACCCGAGGGCAATCAGCCCCAGCATTTT.

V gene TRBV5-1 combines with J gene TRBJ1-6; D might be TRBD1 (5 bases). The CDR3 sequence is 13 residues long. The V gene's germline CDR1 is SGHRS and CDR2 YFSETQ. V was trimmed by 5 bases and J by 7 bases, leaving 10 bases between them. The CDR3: CASRLGANSPLHF. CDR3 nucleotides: TGCGCCAGCAGACTCGGGGCCAATTCACCCCTCCACTTT. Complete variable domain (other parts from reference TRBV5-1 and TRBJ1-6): KAGVTQTPRYLIKTRGQQVTLSCSPISGHRSVSWYQQTPGQGLQFLFEYFSETQRNKGNFPGRFSGRQFSNSRSEMNVSTLELGDSALYLCASRLGANSPLHFGNGTRLTVT.

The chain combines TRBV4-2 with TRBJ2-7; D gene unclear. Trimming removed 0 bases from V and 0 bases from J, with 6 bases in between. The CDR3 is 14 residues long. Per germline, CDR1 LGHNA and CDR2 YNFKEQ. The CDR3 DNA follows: TGTGCCAGCAGCCAAGATGTGGGCTCCTACGAGCAGTACTTC. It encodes CASSQDVGSYEQYF.

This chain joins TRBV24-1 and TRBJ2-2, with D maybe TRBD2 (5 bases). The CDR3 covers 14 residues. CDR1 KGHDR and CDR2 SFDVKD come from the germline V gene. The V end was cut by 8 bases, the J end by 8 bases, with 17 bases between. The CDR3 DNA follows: TGTGCCACCAAGAGGAGTCCCCGCGGGGGGGAGCTGTTTTTT. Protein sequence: CATKRSPRGGELFF.

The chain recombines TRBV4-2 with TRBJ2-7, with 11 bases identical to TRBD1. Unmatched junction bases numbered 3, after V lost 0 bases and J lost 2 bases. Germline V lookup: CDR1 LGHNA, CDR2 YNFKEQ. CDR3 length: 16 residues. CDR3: CASSQDPGQGAYEQYF. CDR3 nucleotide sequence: TGTGCCAGCAGCCAAGACCCGGGACAGGGGGCCTACGAGCAGTACTTC.

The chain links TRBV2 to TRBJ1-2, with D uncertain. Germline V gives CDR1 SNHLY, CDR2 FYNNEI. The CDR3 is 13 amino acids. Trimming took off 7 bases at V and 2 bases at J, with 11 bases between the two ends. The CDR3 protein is CASKRAANYGYTF. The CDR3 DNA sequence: TGTGCCAGCAAGAGGGCAGCAAACTATGGCTACACCTTC.

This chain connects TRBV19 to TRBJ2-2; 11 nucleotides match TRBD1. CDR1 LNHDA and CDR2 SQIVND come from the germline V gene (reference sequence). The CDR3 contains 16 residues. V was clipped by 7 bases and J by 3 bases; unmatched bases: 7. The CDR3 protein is CASTKDRGRYTGELFF. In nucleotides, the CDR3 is TGTGCCAGTACCAAGGACAGGGGGCGATACACCGGGGAGCTGTTTTTT.

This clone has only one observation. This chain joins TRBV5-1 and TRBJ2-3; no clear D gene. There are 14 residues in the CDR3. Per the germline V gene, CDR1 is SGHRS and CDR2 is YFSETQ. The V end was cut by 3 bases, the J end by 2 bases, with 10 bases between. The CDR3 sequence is CASSSELNTDTQYF. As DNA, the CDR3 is TGCGCCAGCAGCTCCGAGCTAAACACAGATACGCAGTATTTT.

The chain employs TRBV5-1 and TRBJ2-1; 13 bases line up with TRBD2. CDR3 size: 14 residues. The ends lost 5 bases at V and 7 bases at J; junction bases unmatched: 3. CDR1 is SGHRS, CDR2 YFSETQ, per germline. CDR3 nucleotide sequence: TGCGCCAGCAGACTAGCGGGAGGGCCTAATGAGCAGTTCTTC. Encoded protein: CASRLAGGPNEQFF.

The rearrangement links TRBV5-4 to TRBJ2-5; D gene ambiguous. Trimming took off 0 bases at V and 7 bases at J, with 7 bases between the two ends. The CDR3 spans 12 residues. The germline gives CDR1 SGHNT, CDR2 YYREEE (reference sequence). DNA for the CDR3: TGTGCCAGCAGCTTGGAACGTGGGACCCAGTACTTC. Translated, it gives CASSLERGTQYF. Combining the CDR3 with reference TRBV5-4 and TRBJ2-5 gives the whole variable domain ETGVTQSPTHLIKTRGQQVTLRCSSQSGHNTVSWYQQALGQGPQFIFQYYREEENGRGNFPPRFSGLQFPNYSSELNVNALELDDSALYLCASSLERGTQYFGPGTRLLVL.

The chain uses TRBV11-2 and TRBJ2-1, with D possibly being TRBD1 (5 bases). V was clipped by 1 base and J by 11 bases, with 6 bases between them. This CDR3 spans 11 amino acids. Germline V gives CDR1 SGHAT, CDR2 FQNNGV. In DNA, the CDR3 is TGTGCCAGCAGCTTAGGACAGCAGCAGTTCTTC. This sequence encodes CASSLGQQQFF.